This T cell receptor (beta chain) was recorded in a study of beta chain features in type 1 diabetes. This clone appeared many times. V dropped 2 bases and J dropped 7; count of bases not matched to a gene: 6. Germline CDR1 reads MNHNY; CDR2 reads SVGAGI (reference sequence). The length of the CDR3 is 15 residues. Every bit of the isolated RNA underwent reverse transcription, so sequencing read expressed TCRB transcripts. Sequencing used immunoSEQ multiplex PCR; TCRdb keeps in-frame clones, though not all of them. The top ten hold around 7% of the sample, which has roughly 300,000 clones, 11% to 15% seen once.

V gene TRBV6-6 combines with J gene TRBJ2-1; 9 bases align to TRBD2. The sequence was collected from a young man in good health. Sequenced: central memory CD4+ T cells from blood. The CDR3 DNA reads TGTGCCAGCAGTTACCCGGCTAGCGGGGAAAATGAGCAGTTCTTC. Protein product: CASSYPASGENEQFF.